This entry concerns a single TCR beta chain. With a J-beta primer mix and a sample-barcoded 5' primer, a second PCR ran roughly 6 to 11 cycles. One entry per CDR3 protein results from TCRdb running MiXCR on the 5' RACE reads. This sample has 2 million or so distinct CDR3 sequences, with around 48% found just once. The data stem from a study of blood T cells in healthy people across ages. V lost 9 bases to trimming and J lost 6 bases; unmatched junction nucleotides: 11. This CDR3 is built from 14 residues. The germline gives CDR1 MNHEY, CDR2 SMNVEV (reference sequence). The gene calls are TRBV27 and TRBJ1-5; TRBD1 agrees at 7 bases. The receptor comes from a woman aged 40 to 50 in good health. Sequences were obtained from blood. The CDR3 DNA reads TGTGCCAGTTTATCGTGGCAGGGGGGTCAGCCCCAGCATTTT. Residues: CASLSWQGGQPQHF.